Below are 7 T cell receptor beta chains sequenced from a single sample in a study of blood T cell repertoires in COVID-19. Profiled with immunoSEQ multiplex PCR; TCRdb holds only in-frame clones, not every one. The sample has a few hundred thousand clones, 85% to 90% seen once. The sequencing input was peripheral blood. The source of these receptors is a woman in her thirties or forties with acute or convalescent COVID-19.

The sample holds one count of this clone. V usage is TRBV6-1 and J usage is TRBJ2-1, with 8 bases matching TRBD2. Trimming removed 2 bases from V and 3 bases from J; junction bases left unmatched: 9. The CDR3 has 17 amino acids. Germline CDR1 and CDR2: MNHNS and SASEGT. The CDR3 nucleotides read TGTGCCAGCAGTGAATTTGGGCGGACTAGCCTCTACAATGAGCAGTTCTTC. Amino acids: CASSEFGRTSLYNEQFF.

The CDR3 reads CASSIPPGNTEAFF. The CDR3, as DNA: TGTGCCAGTAGTATCCCCCCGGGTAACACTGAAGCTTTCTTT. This chain connects TRBV19 to TRBJ1-1; D is uncertain. The CDR3 has 14 amino acids. The germline gives CDR1 LNHDA, CDR2 SQIVND (reference sequence). Trimming removed 3 bases at V and 2 bases at J, with 10 bases between.

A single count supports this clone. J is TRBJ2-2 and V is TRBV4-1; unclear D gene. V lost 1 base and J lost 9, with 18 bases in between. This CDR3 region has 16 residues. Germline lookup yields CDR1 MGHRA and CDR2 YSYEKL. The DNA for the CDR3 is TGCGCCAGCAGCCAAGTGGATATGGGCTGGTCGCGGGAGCTGTTTTTT. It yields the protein CASSQVDMGWSRELFF.

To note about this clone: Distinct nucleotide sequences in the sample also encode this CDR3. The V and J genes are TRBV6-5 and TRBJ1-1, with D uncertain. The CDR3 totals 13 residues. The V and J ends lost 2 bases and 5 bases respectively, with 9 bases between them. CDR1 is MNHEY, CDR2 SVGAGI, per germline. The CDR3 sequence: CASSYRGGTEAFF. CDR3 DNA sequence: TGTGCCAGCAGTTACCGGGGAGGAACTGAAGCTTTCTTT.

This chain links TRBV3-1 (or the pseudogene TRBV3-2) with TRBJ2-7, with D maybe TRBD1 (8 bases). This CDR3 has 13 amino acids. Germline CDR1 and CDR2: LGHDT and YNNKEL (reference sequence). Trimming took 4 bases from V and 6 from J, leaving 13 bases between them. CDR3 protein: CASSLTGGGEQYV. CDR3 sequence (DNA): TGTGCCAGCAGCCTTACAGGGGGGGGCGAGCAGTACGTC.

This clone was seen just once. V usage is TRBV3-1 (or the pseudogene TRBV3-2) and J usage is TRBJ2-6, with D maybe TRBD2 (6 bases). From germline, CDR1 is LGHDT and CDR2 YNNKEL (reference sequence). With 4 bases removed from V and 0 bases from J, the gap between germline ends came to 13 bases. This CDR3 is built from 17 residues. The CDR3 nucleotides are TGTGCCAGCAGCCGGGGGGTCCTTAGCTCTGGGGCCAACGTCCTGACTTTC. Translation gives CASSRGVLSSGANVLTF.

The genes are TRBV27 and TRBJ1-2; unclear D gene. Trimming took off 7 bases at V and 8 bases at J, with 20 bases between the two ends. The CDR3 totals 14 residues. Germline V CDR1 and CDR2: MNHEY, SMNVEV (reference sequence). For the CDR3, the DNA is TGTGCCAGCACCCCGGACGGGAACTTCGAAGGCTACACCTTC. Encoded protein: CASTPDGNFEGYTF.